This TCR beta chain is drawn from a study of identical twins. Per the germline V gene, CDR1 is KGHSH and CDR2 is LQKENI. The CDR3 consists of 12 residues. V lost 3 bases, J lost 12 bases, and 3 bases stayed unmatched. This clonotype was picked up a small number of times. A single record per CDR3 protein comes from TCRdb applying MiXCR to the 5' RACE reads. The table lists approximately 690,000 distinct CDR3 sequences, 5.5% to 7.5% of them singletons, with 1.5% to 2% in the top ten. The receptor comes from a man aged 18 to 29 in good health. The source material was naive T cells sorted from blood. The chain employs TRBV18 and TRBJ2-1; TRBD1 agrees at 9 bases. The CDR3 DNA reads TGTGCCAGCTCACCGGGACAGGGACGGCAGTTCTTC. This encodes CASSPGQGRQFF.